A selection of T cell receptor beta chains follows, all from one sample in a study of pediatric ulcerative colitis. Produced via immunoSEQ multiplex PCR; TCRdb's table is partial and in-frame only. The top ten clones hold approximately 1.5% of a sample with tens of thousands of clones, over 80% of them seen once. Input material: blood. The source of these receptors is a boy younger than 18 who was a control in a study of pediatric ulcerative colitis. The CDR3 runs from the conserved cysteine through the conserved F or W. A D gene is named only where the DNA matches it firmly. Only part of the rows carry a size: once, few, many, or a class if the clone is expanded.

j_gene,d_gene,abundance,v_gene,CDR3nt,CDR3aa
TRBJ1-6,NA,NA,TRBV30,TGTGCCTGGAGAGGGAATTATAATTCACCCCTCCACTTT,CAWRGNYNSPLHF
TRBJ2-1,NA,once,TRBV2,TGTGCCAGCAGTTTACGGGGGAGCTCCTACAATGAGCAGTTCTTC,CASSLRGSSYNEQFF
TRBJ2-1,NA,NA,TRBV29-1,TGCAGCGCTATACTATTGGGCAGAAACAATGAGCAGTTCTTC,CSAILLGRNNEQFF
TRBJ1-1,NA,NA,TRBV6-5,TGTGCCAGCAGACCTCGGGAGAACACTGAAGCTTTCTTT,CASRPRENTEAFF
TRBJ2-1,NA,once,TRBV5-8,TGTGCCAGCAGCCTTCTCTACAATGAGCAGTTCTTC,CASSLLYNEQFF
TRBJ2-7,NA,once,TRBV7-2,TGTGCCAGCAGCTTAGCGGGAGCTGCGCCCTACGAGCAGTACTTC,CASSLAGAAPYEQYF
TRBJ2-1,TRBD1,NA,TRBV6-4,TGTGCCAGCAGTGCGACAGGGAACAATGAGCAGTTCTTC,CASSATGNNEQFF
TRBJ2-1,TRBD2,NA,TRBV19,TGTGCCAGTAGTATCGATACTGGACTAGCCCCTGCGCAGTTCTTC,CASSIDTGLAPAQFF
TRBJ2-3,NA,NA,TRBV28,TGTGCCAGCAGCACTCGACGGAGCACAGATACGCAGTATTTT,CASSTRRSTDTQYF
TRBJ2-5,TRBD2,NA,TRBV25-1,TGTGCCAGCAGTGAACGGCTAGCGGGCGTACAAGAGACCCAGTACTTC,CASSERLAGVQETQYF
TRBJ2-7,NA,once,TRBV15,TGTGCCACCAGCAGAGATCTAGGCCAAAGCACCGAGCAGTACTTC,CATSRDLGQSTEQYF
TRBJ1-2,NA,NA,TRBV6-6,TGTGCCAGCAGTTACCCGGAAGAGGCGGGGGCGCGCGGCTACACCTTC,CASSYPEEAGARGYTF
TRBJ2-2,NA,NA,TRBV21-1,TGTGCCAGCAGCACATGCACCGGGGAGCTGTTTTTT,CASSTCTGELFF
TRBJ1-2,NA,NA,TRBV9,TGTGCCAGCAGCGCGAGGTTCGGGGGCGGCTACACCTTC,CASSARFGGGYTF
TRBJ2-1,TRBD2,NA,TRBV7-9,TGTGCCAGCAGTTCCTCGGGACTAGCGGAGTACAATGAGCAGTTCTTC,CASSSSGLAEYNEQFF
TRBJ1-3,NA,NA,TRBV28,TGTGCCAGCAGGGACAGTGCCGGAAACACCATATATTTT,CASRDSAGNTIYF
TRBJ2-1,NA,NA,TRBV4-1,TGCGCCAGCAGGGGTAATCGCGGACCTCTACCCAATGAGCAGTTCTTC,CASRGNRGPLPNEQFF
TRBJ1-2,NA,NA,TRBV19,TGTGCCAGTAGTCTGGGGTCCGGGATGAACTATGGCTACACCTTC,CASSLGSGMNYGYTF
TRBJ1-1,NA,NA,TRBV18,TGTGCCAGCTCACCAGGACAGTTAAAGAACACTGAAGCTTTCTTT,CASSPGQLKNTEAFF
TRBJ1-1,TRBD1,NA,TRBV10-2,TGCGCCAGCAGTAAGGACAGGAGGAGGGCTGAAGCTTTCTTT,CASSKDRRRAEAFF
TRBJ1-5,NA,NA,TRBV18,TGTGCCAGCTCAGGACAGAGATATAGCAATCAGCCCCAGCATTTT,CASSGQRYSNQPQHF
TRBJ2-3,TRBD1,NA,TRBV28,TGTGCCAGCTTGACCGGGACAGGGGGCTCTGGCGGGAGTATTGATACGCAGTATTTT,CASLTGTGGSGGSIDTQYF
TRBJ1-1,NA,NA,TRBV6-6,TGTGCCAGCAGCCTAAAAAGGGACACTGAAGCTTTCTTT,CASSLKRDTEAFF
TRBJ2-1,TRBD2,NA,TRBV29-1,TGCAGCGTTAAACCCCTAGCGGGAGGGTTTCTCAATGAGCAGTTCTTC,CSVKPLAGGFLNEQFF
TRBJ2-7,TRBD1,once,TRBV5-4,TGTGCCAGCAGCACGGGGACAGGGGGCCTCGAGCAGTACTTC,CASSTGTGGLEQYF
TRBJ2-5,TRBD1,NA,TRBV7-2,TGTGCCAGCAGGGGAAACAGGGGAGAGACCCAGTACTTC,CASRGNRGETQYF
TRBJ2-1,TRBD1,NA,TRBV28,TGTGCCAGCAGAACCAACAGGGGGCCATCCAATGAGCAGTTCTTC,CASRTNRGPSNEQFF